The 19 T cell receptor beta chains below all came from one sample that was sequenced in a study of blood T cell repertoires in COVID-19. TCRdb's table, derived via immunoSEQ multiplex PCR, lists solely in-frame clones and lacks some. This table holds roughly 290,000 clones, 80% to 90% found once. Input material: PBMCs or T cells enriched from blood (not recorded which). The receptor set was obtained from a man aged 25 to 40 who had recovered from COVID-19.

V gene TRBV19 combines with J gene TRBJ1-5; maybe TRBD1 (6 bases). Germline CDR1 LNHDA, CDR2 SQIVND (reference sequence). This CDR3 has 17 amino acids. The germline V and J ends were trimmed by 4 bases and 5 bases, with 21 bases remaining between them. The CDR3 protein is CASSTPGAPRTYQPQHF. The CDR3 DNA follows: TGTGCCAGTAGTACCCCAGGGGCCCCCAGGACTTATCAGCCCCAGCATTTT.

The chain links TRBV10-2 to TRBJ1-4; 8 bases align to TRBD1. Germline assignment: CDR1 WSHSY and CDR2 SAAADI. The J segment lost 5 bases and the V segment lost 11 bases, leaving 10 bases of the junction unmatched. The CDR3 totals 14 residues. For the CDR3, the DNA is TGCGCCTGCCACCCCGGGACAGGAAATGAAAAACTGTTTTTT. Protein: CACHPGTGNEKLFF.

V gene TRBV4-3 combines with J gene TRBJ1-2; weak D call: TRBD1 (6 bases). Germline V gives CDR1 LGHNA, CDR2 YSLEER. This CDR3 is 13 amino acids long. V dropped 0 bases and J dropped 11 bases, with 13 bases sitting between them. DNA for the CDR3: TGCGCCAGCAGCCAAGATCTTAGGACAGAGTACACCTTC. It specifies CASSQDLRTEYTF.

The CDR3 sequence is CASSLPPRGINNSPLHF. DNA of the CDR3: TGTGCCAGCAGCTTACCTCCCAGGGGAATAAATAATTCACCCCTCCACTTT. The chain has TRBV7-8 and TRBJ1-6; D possibly corresponds to TRBD1 (6 bases). There are 17 residues in the CDR3. CDR1 and CDR2 from the germline V gene are SGHVS and FQNEAQ. Trimming took off 2 bases at V and 5 bases at J, with 16 bases between the two ends.

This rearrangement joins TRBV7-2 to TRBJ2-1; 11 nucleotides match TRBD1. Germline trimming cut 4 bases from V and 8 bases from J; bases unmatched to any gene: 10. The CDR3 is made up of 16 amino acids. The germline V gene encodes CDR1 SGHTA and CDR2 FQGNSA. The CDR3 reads CASSYSPGQGVDEQFF. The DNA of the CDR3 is TGTGCCAGCAGCTACTCGCCGGGACAGGGGGTCGATGAGCAGTTCTTC.

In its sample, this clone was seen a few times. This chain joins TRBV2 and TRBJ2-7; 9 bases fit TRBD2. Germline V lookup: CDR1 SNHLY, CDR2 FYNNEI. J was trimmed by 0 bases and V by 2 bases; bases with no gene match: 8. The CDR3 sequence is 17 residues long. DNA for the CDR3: TGTGCCAGCAGTGAATCTTCACTAGCGGGCCTCTCCTACGAGCAGTACTTC. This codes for CASSESSLAGLSYEQYF.

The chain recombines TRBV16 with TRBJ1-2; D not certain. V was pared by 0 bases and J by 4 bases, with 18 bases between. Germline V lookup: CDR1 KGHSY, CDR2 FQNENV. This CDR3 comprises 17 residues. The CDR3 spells CASSQSAVPSGSYGYTF. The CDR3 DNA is TGTGCCAGCAGCCAATCCGCCGTCCCCTCGGGTTCCTATGGCTACACCTTC.

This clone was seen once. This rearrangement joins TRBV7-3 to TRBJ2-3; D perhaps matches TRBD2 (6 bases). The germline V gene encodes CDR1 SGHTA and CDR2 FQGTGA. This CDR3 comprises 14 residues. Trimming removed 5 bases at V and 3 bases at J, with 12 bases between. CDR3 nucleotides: TGTGCCAGCAGCCCCCCCGGGGGTACAGATACGCAGTATTTT. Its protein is CASSPPGGTDTQYF.

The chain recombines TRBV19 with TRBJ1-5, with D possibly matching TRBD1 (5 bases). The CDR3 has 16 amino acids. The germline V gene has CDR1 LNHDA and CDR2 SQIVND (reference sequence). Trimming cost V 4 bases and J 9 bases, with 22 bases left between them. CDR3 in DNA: TGTGCCAGTAGTAAGTCAGAAGGGGCCGGCATGAGGCCCCAGCATTTT. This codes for CASSKSEGAGMRPQHF.

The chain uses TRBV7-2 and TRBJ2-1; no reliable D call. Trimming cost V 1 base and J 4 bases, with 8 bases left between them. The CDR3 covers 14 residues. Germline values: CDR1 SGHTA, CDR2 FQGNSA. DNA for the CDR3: TGTGCCAGCAGCTTAGGATACAATTACAATGAGCAGTTCTTC. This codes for CASSLGYNYNEQFF. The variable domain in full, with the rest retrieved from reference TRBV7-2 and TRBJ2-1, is GAGVSQSPSNKVTEKGKDVELRCDPISGHTALYWYRQSLGQGLEFLIYFQGNSAPDKSGLPSDRFSAERTGGSVSTLTIQRTQQEDSAVYLCASSLGYNYNEQFFGPGTRLTVL.

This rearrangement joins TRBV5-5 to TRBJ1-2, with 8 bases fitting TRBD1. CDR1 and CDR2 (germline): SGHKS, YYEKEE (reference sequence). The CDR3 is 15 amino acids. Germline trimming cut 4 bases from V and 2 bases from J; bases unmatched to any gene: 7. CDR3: CASSPFRDRNYGYTF. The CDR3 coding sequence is TGTGCCAGCAGCCCGTTCCGGGACAGGAACTATGGCTACACCTTC.

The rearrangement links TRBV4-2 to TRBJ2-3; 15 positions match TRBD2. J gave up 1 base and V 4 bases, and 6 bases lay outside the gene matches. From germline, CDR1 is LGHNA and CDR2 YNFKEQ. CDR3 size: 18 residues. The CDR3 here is CASSPGLAGGPGTDTQYF. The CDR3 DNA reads TGTGCCAGCAGCCCCGGACTAGCGGGGGGGCCGGGCACAGATACGCAGTATTTT.

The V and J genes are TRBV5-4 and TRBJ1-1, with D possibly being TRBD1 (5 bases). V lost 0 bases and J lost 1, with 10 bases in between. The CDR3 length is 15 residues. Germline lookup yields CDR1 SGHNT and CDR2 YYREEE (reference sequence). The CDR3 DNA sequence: TGTGCCAGCAGCTTGGATAGGGGTTGGAACACTGAAGCTTTCTTT. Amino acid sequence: CASSLDRGWNTEAFF.

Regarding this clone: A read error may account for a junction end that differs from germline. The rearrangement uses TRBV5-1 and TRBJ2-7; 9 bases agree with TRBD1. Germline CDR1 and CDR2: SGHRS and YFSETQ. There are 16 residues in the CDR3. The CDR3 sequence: CASSLASGTGRYVQYF. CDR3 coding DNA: TGCGCCAGCAGCTTGGCCTCCGGGACAGGGCGTTACGTGCAGTACTTC.

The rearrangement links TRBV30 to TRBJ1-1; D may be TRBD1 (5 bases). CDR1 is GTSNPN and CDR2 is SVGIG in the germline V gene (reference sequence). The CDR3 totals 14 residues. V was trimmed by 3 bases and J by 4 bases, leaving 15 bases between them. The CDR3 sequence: CAWSPHGGGTEAFF. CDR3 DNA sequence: TGTGCCTGGAGCCCTCACGGGGGAGGCACTGAAGCTTTCTTT.

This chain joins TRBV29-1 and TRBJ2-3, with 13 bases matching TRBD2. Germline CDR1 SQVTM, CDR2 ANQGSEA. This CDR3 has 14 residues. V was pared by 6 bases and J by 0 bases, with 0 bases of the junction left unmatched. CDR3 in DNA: TGCAGCGTGGGACTAGCGGGGAGCACAGATACGCAGTATTTT. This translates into CSVGLAGSTDTQYF.

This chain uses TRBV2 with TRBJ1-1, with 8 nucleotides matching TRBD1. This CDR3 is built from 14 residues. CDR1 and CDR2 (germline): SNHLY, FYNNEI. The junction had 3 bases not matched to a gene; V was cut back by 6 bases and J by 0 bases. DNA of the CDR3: TGTGCCAGCAGGGGACAGGTGGTGAACACTGAAGCTTTCTTT. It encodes CASRGQVVNTEAFF.

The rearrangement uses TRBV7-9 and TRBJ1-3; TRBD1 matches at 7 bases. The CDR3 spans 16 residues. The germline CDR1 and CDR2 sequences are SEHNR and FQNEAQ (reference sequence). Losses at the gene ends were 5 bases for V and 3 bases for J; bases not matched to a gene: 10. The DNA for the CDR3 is TGTGCCAGCAGCCTACAGGGGCCGGAAAATGGAAACACCATATATTTT. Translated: CASSLQGPENGNTIYF.

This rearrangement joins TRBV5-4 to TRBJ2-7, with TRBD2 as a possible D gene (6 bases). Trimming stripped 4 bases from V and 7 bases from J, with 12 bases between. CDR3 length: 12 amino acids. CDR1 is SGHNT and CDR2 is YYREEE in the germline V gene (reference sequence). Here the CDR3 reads CASSLTSGEQYF. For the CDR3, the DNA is TGTGCCAGCAGCCTGACAAGCGGGGAGCAGTACTTC. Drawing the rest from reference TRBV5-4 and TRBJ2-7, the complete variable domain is ETGVTQSPTHLIKTRGQQVTLRCSSQSGHNTVSWYQQALGQGPQFIFQYYREEENGRGNFPPRFSGLQFPNYSSELNVNALELDDSALYLCASSLTSGEQYFGPGTRLTVT.